The entry that follows covers one T cell receptor (beta chain) sequence. The record originates from a study of blood T cell repertoires in COVID-19. Study overall: COVID-19 samples from acute and convalescent phases originated in the United States, Italy and Spain. Sample material is recorded as cDNA or gDNA derived from T cells, B-cell-depleted T cells, or PBMCs.

The CDR3 is made up of 13 amino acids. V lost 6 bases to trimming and J lost 8 bases, with 16 bases between them. CDR1 is MNHEY, CDR2 SMNVEV, per germline (reference sequence). Per the original methods: How many nucleated cells were present was estimated from reference gene primer amplification. Repertoires were generated with immunoSEQ multiplex PCR, while TCRdb's copy carries only in-frame clones and drops some. That table supplies the V and J calls and clone size; D and trimming were determined from the DNA. The sample includes around 95,000 clones, roughly 85% of them seen just once. The clonotype originates from a man between 65 and 80 years old with active or convalescent COVID-19. The chain recombines TRBV27 with TRBJ1-2; the D is unclear. The specimen was peripheral blood. The CDR3 DNA reads as TGTGCCAGCAGGTCGAGTGGCGGGAAAGGCTACACCTTC. Encoded protein: CASRSSGGKGYTF.